This is a list of T cell receptor beta chains from one sample in a study of lymphopenia after photon versus proton radiotherapy. Using immunoSEQ multiplex PCR, the repertoire was profiled, and TCRdb retains in-frame clones only, with some absent. The sample carries about 39,000 clones, roughly 90% recorded once. The sequenced sample was peripheral blood, obtained from a patient treated with photon-based radiotherapy. The receptor set was obtained from a man aged 60 to 75 with cholangiocarcinoma. CDR3s include the opening cysteine and the closing phenylalanine or tryptophan. The D gene is left open where the match is weak. Size is omitted from some rows. Given values are once, few, many or a class for expanded clones.

abundance | j_gene | v_gene | d_gene | CDR3nt | CDR3aa
. | TRBJ2-5 | TRBV28 | . | TGTGCCAGCAGTCTACCACAGGGTGGGGAGACCCAGTACTTC | CASSLPQGGETQYF
. | TRBJ2-4 | TRBV11-2 | TRBD2 | TGTGCCAGCAGCTCTAATATGGCGGGAGTGAGTCACATTCAGTACTTC | CASSSNMAGVSHIQYF
. | TRBJ2-3 | TRBV11-1 | TRBD2 | TGTGCCAGCAGCTTTCAACTAGCGGGAGTAGGCTCCGCAGATACGCAGTATTTT | CASSFQLAGVGSADTQYF
. | TRBJ2-7 | TRBV5-4 | TRBD2 | TGTGCCAGCAGCTCCCTGGGCCGGGGAAGCGGGGAAGAGCAGTACTTC | CASSSLGRGSGEEQYF
once | TRBJ1-4 | TRBV19 | . | TGTGCCAGTAGTATGGTCCGGACAGCCTCCTACTCAACTAATGAAAAACTGTTTTTT | CASSMVRTASYSTNEKLFF
. | TRBJ2-5 | TRBV5-1 | TRBD1 | TGCGCCAGCAGCTTGCAGGGGGTGGAGACCCAGTACTTC | CASSLQGVETQYF
. | TRBJ2-3 | TRBV29-1 | TRBD1 | TGCAGCGTCAAAACCCAAAGGACAGGGATCACAGATACGCAGTATTTT | CSVKTQRTGITDTQYF
. | TRBJ1-4 | TRBV4-1 | . | TGCGCCAGCAGCCAAGATTCGGGGTTCTCCGCTAATGAAAAACTGTTTTTT | CASSQDSGFSANEKLFF
. | TRBJ1-4 | TRBV5-5 | . | TGTGCCAGCAGCTTGGACAGGGTCGAAAAACTGTTTTTT | CASSLDRVEKLFF
. | TRBJ2-3 | TRBV10-3 | . | TGTGCCATCAGTGGACAGGACTACACAGATACGCAGTATTTT | CAISGQDYTDTQYF
. | TRBJ2-3 | TRBV6-1 | . | TGTGCCAGCAGTGGGGGAAGTAGCACAGATACGCAGTATTTT | CASSGGSSTDTQYF
. | TRBJ2-2 | TRBV10-3 | TRBD1 | TGTGCCATCAGTGCCCGGGACAGGGGCGGAGGGGTCGCCGGGGAGCTGTTTTTT | CAISARDRGGGVAGELFF
. | TRBJ2-3 | TRBV11-3 | . | TGTGCCAGCAGTTCAACTCGCTCGGGATATACGCAGTATTTT | CASSSTRSGYTQYF
. | TRBJ2-4 | TRBV29-1 | . | TGCAGCGTTGAAGAGAAAAACATTCAGTACTTC | CSVEEKNIQYF